This TCR beta chain was recorded in a study of T cells in Graves' hyperthyroidism and ophthalmopathy. This CDR3 comprises 16 residues. After removal of 4 bases from V and 1 base from J, the junction contained 4 bases not matched to a gene. Looked up from germline, CDR1 is SGHTA and CDR2 is FQGTGA. Researchers amplified the TCR beta CDR3 regions from RNA transcripts. HTBI primers were the set used in a first-round RT-PCR of the TCR CDR3. MiXCR, applied by TCRdb to the multiplex PCR reads, yields one record per CDR3 protein. The sample lists a few hundred thousand distinct CDR3 sequences, roughly 15% occurring once. This clonotype was counted only a few times.

The TCR comes from an older woman with Graves' ophthalmopathy. The chain has TRBV7-3 and TRBJ2-2; 9 nucleotides align to TRBD2. Material: blood. The CDR3 reads CASSSLAGVNTGELFF. Written as DNA, the CDR3 is TGTGCCAGCAGCTCTTTAGCGGGAGTGAACACCGGGGAGCTGTTTTTT. Complete variable domain (other parts from reference TRBV7-3 and TRBJ2-2): GAGVSQTPSNKVTEKGKYVELRCDPISGHTALYWYRQSLGQGPEFLIYFQGTGAADDSGLPNDRFFAVRPEGSVSTLKIQRTERGDSAVYLCASSSLAGVNTGELFFGEGSRLTVL.